This record looks at one T cell receptor beta chain sequence and its context. The CDR3 contains 13 residues. V lost 7 bases, J lost 9 bases, and 19 bases lay in between. From germline, CDR1 is LGHDT and CDR2 YNNKEL (reference sequence). Assay used: immunoSEQ multiplex PCR; TCRdb lists only in-frame clones, some missing. This table has about 97,000 clones, approximately 92% appearing once. This record belongs to a study of blood T cell repertoires in COVID-19. Sequenced: peripheral blood. The V call is TRBV3-1 (or the pseudogene TRBV3-2), the J call TRBJ2-7; a weak D match, TRBD1 (6 bases). The TCR sequence derives from a middle-aged man with active COVID-19. The DNA for the CDR3 is TGTGCCAGCACGGCAGGGGAAAGTAGAGGGCAGTACTTC. Translated, it gives CASTAGESRGQYF.